This TCR beta chain comes out of a study of Graves' ophthalmopathy and Graves' hyperthyroidism. Notes on the study in general: Ophthalmopathy progression cases were predicted by the model with approximately 71% sensitivity and 72.22% specificity.

V gave up 6 bases and J gave up 0 bases, with 11 bases separating them. The CDR3 extends over 14 amino acids. This clonotype appeared many times. Its matching antigen is unknown. The study amplified TCR beta CDR3 regions using RNA transcripts. RT-PCR in the first round used HTBI primers; a second-round multiplex PCR followed. One entry per CDR3 protein, called by TCRdb with MiXCR from the multiplex PCR reads. This sample has 360,000 or so distinct CDR3 sequences; 15% to 20% occur once, and the top ten carry around 1.5%. V is TRBV12-3 or TRBV12-4 and J is TRBJ1-1, with D perhaps TRBD1 (6 bases). The TCR originated in a woman aged 18-29 years with Graves' ophthalmopathy. The sequenced sample was peripheral blood. CDR3: CASSIQGLNTEAFF. As DNA, the CDR3 is TGTGCCAGCAGCATACAGGGACTGAACACTGAAGCTTTCTTT.